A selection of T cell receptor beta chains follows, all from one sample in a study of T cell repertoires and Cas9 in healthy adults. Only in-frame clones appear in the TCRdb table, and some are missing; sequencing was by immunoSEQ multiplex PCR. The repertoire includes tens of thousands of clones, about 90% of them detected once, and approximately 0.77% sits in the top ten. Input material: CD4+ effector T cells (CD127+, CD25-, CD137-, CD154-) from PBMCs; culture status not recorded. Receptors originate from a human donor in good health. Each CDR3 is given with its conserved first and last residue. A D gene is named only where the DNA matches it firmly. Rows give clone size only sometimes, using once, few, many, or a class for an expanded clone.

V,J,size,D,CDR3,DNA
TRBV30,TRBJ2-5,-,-,CAGLTSGQETQYF,TGTGCCGGGCTGACTAGTGGCCAAGAGACCCAGTACTTC
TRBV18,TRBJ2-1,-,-,CASSPRMLDSYNEQFF,TGTGCCAGCTCACCAAGGATGTTAGACTCCTACAATGAGCAGTTCTTC
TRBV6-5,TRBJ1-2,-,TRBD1,CASSRREGARYGYTF,TGTGCCAGCAGCCGACGGGAGGGGGCCAGGTATGGCTACACCTTC
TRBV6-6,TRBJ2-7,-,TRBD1,CASRVTGNYEQYF,TGTGCCAGCAGGGTGACAGGGAATTACGAGCAGTACTTC
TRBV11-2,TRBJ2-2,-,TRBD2,CASSTGTSGTGELFF,TGTGCCAGCAGCACGGGGACTAGCGGGACCGGGGAGCTGTTTTTT
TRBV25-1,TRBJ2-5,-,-,CASSDLPGRRVGETQYF,TGTGCCAGCAGTGATCTCCCCGGCAGGAGGGTGGGGGAGACCCAGTACTTC
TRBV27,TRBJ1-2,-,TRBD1,CASSLSGTGDYGYTF,TGTGCCAGCAGTTTATCGGGGACAGGGGACTATGGCTACACCTTC
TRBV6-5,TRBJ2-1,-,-,CASSYIAGSRGEQFF,TGTGCCAGCAGTTACATAGCCGGGAGTCGTGGTGAGCAGTTCTTC
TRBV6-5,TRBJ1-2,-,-,CASSYGGSYGYTF,TGTGCCAGCAGTTACGGAGGCAGCTATGGCTACACCTTC
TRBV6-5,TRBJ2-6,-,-,CASTLDQAGANVLTF,TGTGCCAGCACCCTGGATCAGGCTGGGGCCAACGTCCTGACTTTC
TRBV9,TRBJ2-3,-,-,CASSTRTLFSADTQYF,TGTGCCAGCAGCACTCGTACCCTTTTTAGCGCCGATACGCAGTATTTT
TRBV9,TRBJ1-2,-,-,CASSVGAAVRGQDYTF,TGTGCCAGCAGCGTAGGGGCAGCGGTCCGGGGGCAAGACTACACCTTC
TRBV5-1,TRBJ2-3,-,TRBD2,CASRPLAGRSTDTQYF,TGCGCCAGCAGGCCCTTAGCGGGGAGGAGCACAGATACGCAGTATTTT
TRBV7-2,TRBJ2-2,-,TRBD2,CASSPAGVSTGELFF,TGTGCCAGCAGCCCAGCGGGAGTGTCTACCGGGGAGCTGTTTTTT
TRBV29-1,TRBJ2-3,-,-,CSPKTGVGTDTQYF,TGCAGCCCAAAGACGGGAGTCGGCACAGATACGCAGTATTTT
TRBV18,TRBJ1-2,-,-,CASSLGQRKGWEGYTF,TGTGCCAGCTCCCTGGGGCAACGGAAGGGATGGGAAGGCTACACCTTC
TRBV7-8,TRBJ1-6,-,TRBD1,CASSSVGNRGRSPLHF,TGTGCCAGCAGCTCCGTTGGGAACAGGGGGCGTTCACCCCTCCACTTT
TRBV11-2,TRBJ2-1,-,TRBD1,CASSIVVDRGRKNEQFF,TGTGCCAGCAGCATAGTCGTGGACAGGGGGCGCAAAAATGAGCAGTTCTTC
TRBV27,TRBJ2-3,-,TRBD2,CASRLGLAGATDTQYF,TGTGCCAGCAGGCTGGGACTAGCGGGAGCGACAGATACGCAGTATTTT
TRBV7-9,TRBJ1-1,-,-,CASSFFGAENTEAFF,TGTGCCAGCAGCTTCTTTGGGGCCGAGAACACTGAAGCTTTCTTT
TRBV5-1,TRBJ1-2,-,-,CASSSGTPSVVYGYTF,TGCGCCAGCAGCTCCGGGACCCCTAGTGTAGTCTATGGCTACACCTTC
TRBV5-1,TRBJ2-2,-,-,CASSGLIRAGELFF,TGCGCCAGCAGCGGGCTGATAAGGGCCGGGGAGCTGTTTTTT
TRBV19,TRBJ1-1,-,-,CASSIAERAPNTEAFF,TGTGCCAGTAGTATAGCGGAGCGGGCACCGAACACTGAAGCTTTCTTT
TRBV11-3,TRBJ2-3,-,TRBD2,CASSGRGGGGTDTQYF,TGTGCCAGCAGCGGCCGCGGGGGGGGCGGCACAGATACGCAGTATTTT
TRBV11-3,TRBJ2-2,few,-,CASSLGGAAAGELFF,TGTGCCAGCAGCTTAGGGGGGGCCGCGGCCGGGGAGCTGTTTTTT
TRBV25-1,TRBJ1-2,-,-,CASSEFSRTYGYTF,TGTGCCAGCAGTGAATTTAGTAGGACGTATGGCTACACCTTC
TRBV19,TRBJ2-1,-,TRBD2,CASSIDPSGGSSYNEQFF,TGTGCCAGTAGTATAGATCCTAGCGGGGGTAGCTCCTACAATGAGCAGTTCTTC
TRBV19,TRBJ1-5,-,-,CASNFPQARNQPQHF,TGTGCCAGTAACTTCCCACAAGCAAGAAATCAGCCCCAGCATTTT
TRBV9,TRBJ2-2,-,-,CASSVEAGRTGELFF,TGTGCCAGCAGCGTAGAGGCAGGGCGCACCGGGGAGCTGTTTTTT
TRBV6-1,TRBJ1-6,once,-,CASSDRWYNSPLHF,TGTGCCAGCAGTGACCGATGGTATAATTCACCCCTCCACTTT
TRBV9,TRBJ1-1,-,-,CASSVEWGPIAEAFF,TGTGCCAGCAGCGTAGAATGGGGGCCTATCGCTGAAGCTTTCTTT
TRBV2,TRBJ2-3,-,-,CASSKGLGQTDTQYF,TGTGCCAGCAGTAAAGGCTTAGGACAGACGGATACGCAGTATTTT
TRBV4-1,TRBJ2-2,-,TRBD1,CASSRWGTGVRPVNTGELFF,TGCGCCAGCAGCCGATGGGGGACAGGGGTGAGACCTGTGAACACCGGGGAGCTGTTTTTT
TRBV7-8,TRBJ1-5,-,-,CASSLVREHQPQHF,TGTGCCAGCAGCTTAGTCAGGGAGCATCAGCCCCAGCATTTT
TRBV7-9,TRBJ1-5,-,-,CASSPGSIGQPQHF,TGTGCCAGCAGCCCCGGATCGATCGGTCAGCCCCAGCATTTT
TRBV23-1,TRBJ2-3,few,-,CASSPGLSTDTQYF,TGCGCCAGCAGTCCGGGACTCAGCACAGATACGCAGTATTTT
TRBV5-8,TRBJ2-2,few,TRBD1,CASSEFGQGRTGELFF,TGTGCCAGCAGCGAGTTTGGACAGGGAAGGACCGGGGAGCTGTTTTTT
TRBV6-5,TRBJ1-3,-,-,CASSYAFAGGGHTIYF,TGTGCCAGCAGTTACGCCTTTGCGGGCGGGGGACACACCATATATTTT
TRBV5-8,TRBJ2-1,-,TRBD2,CASSLGGGTSGANEQFF,TGTGCCAGCAGCTTGGGCGGTGGGACTAGCGGGGCCAATGAGCAGTTCTTC
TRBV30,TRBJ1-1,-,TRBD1,CAWRTGDTEAFF,TGTGCCTGGCGGACAGGTGACACTGAAGCTTTCTTT
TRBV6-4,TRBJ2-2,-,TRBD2,CASSPYQAGGRTGELFF,TGTGCCAGCAGCCCTTACCAAGCGGGAGGAAGGACCGGGGAGCTGTTTTTT
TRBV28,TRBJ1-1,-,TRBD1,CASRTGGPNTEAFF,TGTGCCAGCAGAACAGGGGGCCCTAACACTGAAGCTTTCTTT
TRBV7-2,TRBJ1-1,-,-,CASSLVGNRDEAFF,TGTGCCAGCAGCTTAGTGGGGAACCGGGACGAAGCTTTCTTT
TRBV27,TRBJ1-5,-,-,CASSLTRASNQPQHF,TGTGCCAGCAGTTTGACCAGGGCTAGCAATCAGCCCCAGCATTTT
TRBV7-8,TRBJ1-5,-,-,CASSLESKPQHF,TGTGCCAGCAGCTTAGAATCTAAGCCCCAGCATTTT
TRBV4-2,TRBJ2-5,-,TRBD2,CASSQDRGGRALETQYF,TGTGCCAGCAGCCAAGATCGGGGCGGGAGGGCCTTGGAGACCCAGTACTTC
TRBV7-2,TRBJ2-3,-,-,CASSLDPGVSQYF,TGTGCCAGCAGCTTAGACCCTGGAGTATCGCAGTATTTT
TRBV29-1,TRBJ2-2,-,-,CSAAGDLNTGELFF,TGCAGCGCTGCAGGGGACTTGAACACCGGGGAGCTGTTTTTT
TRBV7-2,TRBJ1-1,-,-,CASSFSGNTEAFF,TGTGCCAGCAGCTTTTCGGGGAACACTGAAGCTTTCTTT
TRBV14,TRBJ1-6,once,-,CASSLASNSPLHF,TGTGCCAGCAGCCTTGCGTCAAATTCACCCCTCCACTTT
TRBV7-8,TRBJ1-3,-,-,CASSPLGAGNTIYF,TGTGCCAGCAGCCCCTTAGGGGCTGGAAACACCATATATTTT
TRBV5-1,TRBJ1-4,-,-,CASSLGANEKLFF,TGCGCCAGCAGCTTAGGGGCGAATGAAAAACTGTTTTTT
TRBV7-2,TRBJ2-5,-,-,CASSLGGESQETQYF,TGTGCCAGCAGCTTAGGTGGGGAGAGCCAAGAGACCCAGTACTTC
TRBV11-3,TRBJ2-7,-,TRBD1,CASSLDRIGTEESESYEQYF,TGTGCCAGCAGCTTAGACCGAATAGGGACAGAAGAAAGCGAGTCCTACGAGCAGTACTTC
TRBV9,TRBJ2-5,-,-,CASSVAGQGGETQYF,TGTGCCAGCAGCGTAGCTGGGCAGGGTGGAGAGACCCAGTACTTC
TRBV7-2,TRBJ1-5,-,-,CASSLAGDQPQHF,TGTGCCAGCAGCTTAGCGGGGGACCAGCCCCAGCATTTT
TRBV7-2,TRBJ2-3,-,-,CASSDGLTSTDTQYF,TGTGCCAGCAGCGACGGACTGACTAGCACAGATACGCAGTATTTT
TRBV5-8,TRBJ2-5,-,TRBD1,CASSLGTGNEETQYF,TGTGCCAGCAGCTTGGGGACAGGGAACGAAGAGACCCAGTACTTC
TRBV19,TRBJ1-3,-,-,CASSPTGNTIYF,TGTGCCAGCTCCCCTACTGGAAACACCATATATTTT